This T cell receptor (beta chain) emerged from a study of blood T cells in healthy people across ages. Study conclusions and caveats: Diversity of TCR beta correlated strongly with naive T cell percentage. With age, beta diversity per million T cells declined roughly linearly, significantly by around 43.

Points on this clonotype: Its specificity is unknown.

Through a sample-barcoded 5' primer and a J-beta primer mix, a second PCR was run for about 6 to 12 cycles. TCRdb called the 5' RACE reads again in MiXCR, with one record for every CDR3 protein. Altogether about 1.7 million distinct CDR3 sequences are present, 28% being singletons, with the ten largest covering about 7.7%. The sample comprised blood. This TCR was recovered from a woman in her 30s in good health.

The CDR3: CASSFGQDGGELFF. CDR3 DNA sequence: TGTGCCAGCAGCTTCGGACAGGACGGCGGGGAGCTGTTTTTT. The chain employs TRBV7-9 and TRBJ2-2; 7 nucleotides align to TRBD1. From germline, CDR1 is SEHNR and CDR2 FQNEAQ (reference sequence). The CDR3 loop spans 14 amino acids. The V gene end was trimmed by 3 bases and the J gene end by 7 bases; junction bases not matched to a gene: 5.